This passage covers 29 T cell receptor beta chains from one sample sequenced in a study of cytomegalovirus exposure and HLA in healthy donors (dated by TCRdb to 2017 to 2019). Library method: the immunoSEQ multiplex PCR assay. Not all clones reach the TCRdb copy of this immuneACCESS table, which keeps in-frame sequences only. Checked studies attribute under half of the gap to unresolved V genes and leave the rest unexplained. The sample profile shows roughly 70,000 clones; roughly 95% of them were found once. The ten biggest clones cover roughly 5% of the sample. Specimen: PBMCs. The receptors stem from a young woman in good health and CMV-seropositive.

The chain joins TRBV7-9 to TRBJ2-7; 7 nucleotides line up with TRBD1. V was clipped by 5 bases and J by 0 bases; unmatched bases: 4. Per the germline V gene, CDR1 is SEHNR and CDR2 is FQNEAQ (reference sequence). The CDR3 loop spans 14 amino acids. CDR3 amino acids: CASSPRDSSYEQYF. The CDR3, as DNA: TGTGCCAGCAGCCCGAGGGACAGCTCCTACGAGCAGTACTTC.

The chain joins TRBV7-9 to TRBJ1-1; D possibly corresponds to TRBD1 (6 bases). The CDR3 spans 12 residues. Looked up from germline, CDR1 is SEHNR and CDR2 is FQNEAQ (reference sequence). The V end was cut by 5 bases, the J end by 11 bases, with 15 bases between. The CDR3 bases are TGTGCCAGCAGCCGAGGGGGAGAGGCGGCTTTCTTT. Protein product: CASSRGGEAAFF.

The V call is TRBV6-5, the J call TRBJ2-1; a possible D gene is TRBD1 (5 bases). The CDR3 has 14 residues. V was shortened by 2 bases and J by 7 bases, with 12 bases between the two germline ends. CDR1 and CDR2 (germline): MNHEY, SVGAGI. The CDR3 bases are TGTGCCAGCAGTTACGGGGCTGGGTCTAATGAGCAGTTCTTC. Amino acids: CASSYGAGSNEQFF.

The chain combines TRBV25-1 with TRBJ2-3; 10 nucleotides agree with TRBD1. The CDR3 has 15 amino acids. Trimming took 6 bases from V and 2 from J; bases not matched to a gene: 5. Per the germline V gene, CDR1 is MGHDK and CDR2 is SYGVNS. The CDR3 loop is CASSRGQGDTDTQYF. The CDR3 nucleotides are TGTGCCAGCAGCCGCGGACAGGGGGACACAGATACGCAGTATTTT. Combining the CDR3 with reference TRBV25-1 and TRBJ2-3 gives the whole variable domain EADIYQTPRYLVIGTGKKITLECSQTMGHDKMYWYQQDPGMELHLIHYSYGVNSTEKGDLSSESTVSRIRTEHFPLTLESARPSHTSQYLCASSRGQGDTDTQYFGPGTRLTVL.

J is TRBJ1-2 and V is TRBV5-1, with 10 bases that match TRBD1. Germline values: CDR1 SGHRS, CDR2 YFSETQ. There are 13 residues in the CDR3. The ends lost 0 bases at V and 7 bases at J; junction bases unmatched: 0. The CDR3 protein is CASSLGQGAGYTF. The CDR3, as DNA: TGCGCCAGCAGCTTGGGACAGGGGGCTGGCTACACCTTC.

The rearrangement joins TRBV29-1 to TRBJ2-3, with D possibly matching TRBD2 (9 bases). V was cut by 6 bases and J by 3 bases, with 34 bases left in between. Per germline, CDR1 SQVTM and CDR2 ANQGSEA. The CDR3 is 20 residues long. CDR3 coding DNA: TGCAGCGTCTCGACAGGGGTTCTAGCGGGACGTCGCTGGGCGACAGATACGCAGTATTTT. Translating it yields CSVSTGVLAGRRWATDTQYF.

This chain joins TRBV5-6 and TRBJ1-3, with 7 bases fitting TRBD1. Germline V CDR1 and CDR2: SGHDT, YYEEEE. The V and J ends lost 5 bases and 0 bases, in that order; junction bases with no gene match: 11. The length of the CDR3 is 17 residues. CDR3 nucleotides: TGTGCCAGCAGACCAATGGACAGGTCGGCCTCTGGAAACACCATATATTTT. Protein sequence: CASRPMDRSASGNTIYF. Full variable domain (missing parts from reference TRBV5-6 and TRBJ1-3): DAGVTQSPTHLIKTRGQQVTLRCSPKSGHDTVSWYQQALGQGPQFIFQYYEEEERQRGNFPDRFSGHQFPNYSSELNVNALLLGDSALYLCASRPMDRSASGNTIYFGEGSWLTVV.

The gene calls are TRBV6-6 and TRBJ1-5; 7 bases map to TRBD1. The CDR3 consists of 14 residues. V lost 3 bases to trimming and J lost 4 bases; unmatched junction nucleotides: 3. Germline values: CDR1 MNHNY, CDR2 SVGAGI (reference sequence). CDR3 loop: CASSYDRVNQPQHF. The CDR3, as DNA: TGTGCCAGCAGTTATGACAGGGTTAATCAGCCCCAGCATTTT.

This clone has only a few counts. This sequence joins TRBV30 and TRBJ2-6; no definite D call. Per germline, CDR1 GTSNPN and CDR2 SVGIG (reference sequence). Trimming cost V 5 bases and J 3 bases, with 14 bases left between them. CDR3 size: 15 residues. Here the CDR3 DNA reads TGTGCCTGGGAGCCCTTCTCTAGTGGGGCCAACGTCCTGACTTTC. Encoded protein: CAWEPFSSGANVLTF.

Here the CDR3 reads CAWSTNRDQPQHF. CDR3 coding DNA: TGTGCCTGGAGTACCAACAGGGATCAGCCCCAGCATTTT. The rearrangement uses TRBV30 and TRBJ1-5, with D possibly matching TRBD1 (6 bases). The V and J ends lost 2 bases and 5 bases respectively, with 10 bases between them. CDR1 and CDR2 (germline): GTSNPN, SVGIG (reference sequence). This CDR3 is 13 amino acids long.

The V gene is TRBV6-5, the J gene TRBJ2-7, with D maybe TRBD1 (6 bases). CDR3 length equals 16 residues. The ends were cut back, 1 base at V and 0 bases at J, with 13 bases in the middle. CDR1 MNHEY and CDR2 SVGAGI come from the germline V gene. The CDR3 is CASSYLVGANSYEQYF. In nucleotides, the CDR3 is TGTGCCAGCAGTTACTTAGTGGGGGCAAACTCCTACGAGCAGTACTTC.

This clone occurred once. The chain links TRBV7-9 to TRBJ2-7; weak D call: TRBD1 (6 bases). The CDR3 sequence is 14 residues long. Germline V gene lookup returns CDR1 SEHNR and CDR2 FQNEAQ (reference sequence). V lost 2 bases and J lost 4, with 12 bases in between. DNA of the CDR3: TGTGCCAGCAGCTTAACCGGGACACAGTACGAGCAGTACTTC. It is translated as CASSLTGTQYEQYF.

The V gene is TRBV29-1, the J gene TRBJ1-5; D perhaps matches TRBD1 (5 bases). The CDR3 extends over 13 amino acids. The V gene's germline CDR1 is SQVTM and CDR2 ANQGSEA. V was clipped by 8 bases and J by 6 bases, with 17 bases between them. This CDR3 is CSHSGGLGQPQHF. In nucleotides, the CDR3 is TGCAGCCATAGCGGGGGTCTGGGTCAGCCCCAGCATTTT.

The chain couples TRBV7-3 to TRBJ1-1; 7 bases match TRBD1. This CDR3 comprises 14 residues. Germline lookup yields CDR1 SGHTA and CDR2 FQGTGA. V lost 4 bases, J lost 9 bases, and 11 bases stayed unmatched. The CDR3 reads CASSSQLTGSQAFF. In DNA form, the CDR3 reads TGTGCCAGCAGCTCTCAGTTGACAGGGTCTCAAGCTTTCTTT.

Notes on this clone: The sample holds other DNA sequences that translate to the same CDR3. The CDR3 sequence: CASSLGAGNTEAFF. The CDR3 region has the DNA TGCGCCAGCAGCTTGGGGGCCGGGAACACTGAAGCTTTCTTT. The rearrangement links TRBV5-1 to TRBJ1-1; no firm D call. The germline CDR1 and CDR2 sequences are SGHRS and YFSETQ. The V end was cut by 0 bases, the J end by 1 base, with 7 bases between. CDR3 length: 14 residues.

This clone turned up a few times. In DNA form, the CDR3 reads TGTGCCAGCAGTGAAGCGGGGGGCGAGCAGTACTTC. Protein product: CASSEAGGEQYF. The chain is built from TRBV2 and TRBJ2-7, with a tentative D call TRBD2 (6 bases). V was cut by 0 bases and J by 6 bases, with 6 bases left in between. This CDR3 is built from 12 residues. Germline loops: CDR1 SNHLY, CDR2 FYNNEI.

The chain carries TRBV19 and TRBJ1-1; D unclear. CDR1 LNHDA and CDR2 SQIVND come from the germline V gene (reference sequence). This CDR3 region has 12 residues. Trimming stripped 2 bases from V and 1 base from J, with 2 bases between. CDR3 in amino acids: CASSIQNTEAFF. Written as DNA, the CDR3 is TGTGCCAGTAGTATACAGAACACTGAAGCTTTCTTT.

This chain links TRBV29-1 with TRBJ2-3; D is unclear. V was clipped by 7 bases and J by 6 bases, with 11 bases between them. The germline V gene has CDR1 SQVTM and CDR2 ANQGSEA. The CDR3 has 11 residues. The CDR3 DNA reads TGCAGCGCTTCAATCGGGGATACGCAGTATTTT. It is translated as CSASIGDTQYF.

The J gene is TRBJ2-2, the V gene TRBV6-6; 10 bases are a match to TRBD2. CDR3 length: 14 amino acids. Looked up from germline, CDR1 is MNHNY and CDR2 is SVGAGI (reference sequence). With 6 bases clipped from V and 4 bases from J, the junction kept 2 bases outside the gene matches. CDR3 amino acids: CASRLAGSTGELFF. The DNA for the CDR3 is TGTGCCAGCAGACTAGCGGGATCCACCGGGGAGCTGTTTTTT.

CDR3: CASGLVVRRRPLNTEAFF. The CDR3 DNA sequence: TGTGCTAGTGGTTTGGTAGTCAGACGGAGACCCTTGAACACTGAAGCTTTCTTT. This chain joins TRBV12-5 and TRBJ1-1; no firm D call. CDR3 length equals 18 residues. V lost 0 bases to trimming and J lost 0 bases, with 17 bases between them. CDR1 is LGHNT and CDR2 is FRNRAP in the germline V gene.

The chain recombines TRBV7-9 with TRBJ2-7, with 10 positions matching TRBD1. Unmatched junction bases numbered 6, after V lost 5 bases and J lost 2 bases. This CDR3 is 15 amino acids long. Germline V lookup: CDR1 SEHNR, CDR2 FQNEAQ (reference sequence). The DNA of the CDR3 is TGTGCCAGCAGCCCCCCGGACAGGGGGACCTACGAGCAGTACTTC. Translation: CASSPPDRGTYEQYF.

The CDR3 sequence: CASSTWTSGITNEQFF. Written as DNA, the CDR3 is TGTGCCAGCAGCACCTGGACTAGCGGGATTACGAATGAGCAGTTCTTC. The chain has TRBV7-8 and TRBJ2-1; 12 nucleotides line up with TRBD2. Germline values: CDR1 SGHVS, CDR2 FQNEAQ. J gave up 7 bases and V 5 bases, and 9 bases lay outside the gene matches. The CDR3 has 16 amino acids.

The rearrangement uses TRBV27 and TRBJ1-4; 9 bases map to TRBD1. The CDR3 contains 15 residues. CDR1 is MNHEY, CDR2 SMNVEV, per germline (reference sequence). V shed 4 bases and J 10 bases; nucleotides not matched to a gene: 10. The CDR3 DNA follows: TGTGCCAGCAGTTCGACCGGGACAGGGCATGGAAAACTGTTTTTT. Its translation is CASSSTGTGHGKLFF.

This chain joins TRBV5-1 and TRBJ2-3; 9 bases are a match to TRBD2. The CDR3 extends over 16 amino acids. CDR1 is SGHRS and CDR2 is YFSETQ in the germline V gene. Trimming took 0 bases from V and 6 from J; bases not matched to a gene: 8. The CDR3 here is CASSLASAGGPDTQYF. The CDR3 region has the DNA TGCGCCAGCAGCTTGGCCTCGGCGGGAGGGCCCGATACGCAGTATTTT.

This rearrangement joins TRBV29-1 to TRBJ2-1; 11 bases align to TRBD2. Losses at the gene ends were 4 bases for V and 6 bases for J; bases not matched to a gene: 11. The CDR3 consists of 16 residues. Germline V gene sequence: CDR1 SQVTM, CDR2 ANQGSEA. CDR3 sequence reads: CSVVELAGELGNEQFF. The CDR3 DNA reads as TGCAGCGTTGTTGAACTAGCGGGAGAGTTGGGCAATGAGCAGTTCTTC.

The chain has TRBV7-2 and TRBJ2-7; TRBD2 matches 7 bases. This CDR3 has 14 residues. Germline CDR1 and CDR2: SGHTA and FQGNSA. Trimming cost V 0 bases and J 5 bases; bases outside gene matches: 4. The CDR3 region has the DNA TGTGCCAGCAGCTTAGCTGCGGGAGCGAACGAGCAGTACTTC. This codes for CASSLAAGANEQYF.

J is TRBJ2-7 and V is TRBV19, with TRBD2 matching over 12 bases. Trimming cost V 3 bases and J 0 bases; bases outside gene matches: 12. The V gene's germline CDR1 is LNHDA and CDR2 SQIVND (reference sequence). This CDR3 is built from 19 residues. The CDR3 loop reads CASSIIGGLAGPSSYEQYF. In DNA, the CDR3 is TGTGCCAGTAGTATTATAGGAGGACTAGCGGGACCCTCCTCCTACGAGCAGTACTTC.

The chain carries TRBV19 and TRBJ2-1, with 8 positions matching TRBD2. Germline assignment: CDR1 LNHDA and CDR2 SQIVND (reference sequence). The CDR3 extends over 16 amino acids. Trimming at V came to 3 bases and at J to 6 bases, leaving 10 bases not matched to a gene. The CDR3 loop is CASSITGGTPLNEQFF. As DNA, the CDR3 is TGTGCCAGTAGTATTACGGGGGGGACCCCACTCAATGAGCAGTTCTTC.

CDR3 DNA: TGCGCCAGCAGCCAAGATCGGTCTAGCGCCAACAATGAGCAGTTCTTC. This gives the protein CASSQDRSSANNEQFF. V is TRBV4-3 and J is TRBJ2-1; TRBD2 is a possible D gene (6 bases). V dropped 0 bases and J dropped 5 bases, with 14 bases sitting between them. The CDR3 covers 16 residues. The germline CDR1 and CDR2 sequences are LGHNA and YSLEER.